Listed below are T cell receptor beta chains from one sample, sequenced in a study of blood T cells in healthy people across ages. TCRdb fed the 5' RACE reads into MiXCR, producing one record per CDR3 protein. This table holds about 400,000 distinct CDR3 sequences, 45% to 65% found once. Input material: blood. The receptors stem from a man in his 60s in good health. Each CDR3 is given with its conserved first and last residue. Fields, in order: J gene, V gene, D gene, clone size, CDR3 protein, CDR3 DNA. D genes are given only for firm matches. Only part of the rows carry a size: once, few, many, or a class if the clone is expanded.

J gene: TRBJ2-5; V gene: TRBV20-1; D gene: .; clone size: once; CDR3 protein: CSAPKETQYF; CDR3 DNA: TGCAGTGCTCCTAAAGAGACCCAGTACTTC
J gene: TRBJ2-1; V gene: TRBV25-1; D gene: .; clone size: many; CDR3 protein: CASSEARRGEQFF; CDR3 DNA: TGTGCCAGCAGTGAAGCACGCCGTGGTGAGCAGTTCTTC
J gene: TRBJ2-1; V gene: TRBV28; D gene: TRBD1; clone size: .; CDR3 protein: CASRPWGQGAGNEQFF; CDR3 DNA: TGTGCCAGCCGTCCCTGGGGACAGGGGGCAGGGAATGAGCAGTTCTTC
J gene: TRBJ1-2; V gene: TRBV18; D gene: TRBD1; clone size: few; CDR3 protein: CASSPNEQGQGCGYTF; CDR3 DNA: TGTGCCAGCTCACCAAACGAGCAGGGACAGGGTTGTGGCTACACCTTC
J gene: TRBJ2-1; V gene: TRBV5-5; D gene: TRBD1; clone size: .; CDR3 protein: CASSRDRVQFF; CDR3 DNA: TGTGCCAGCAGCCGGGACAGGGTCCAGTTCTTC
J gene: TRBJ1-2; V gene: TRBV7-8; D gene: .; clone size: many; CDR3 protein: CASSLTFQGRTRGYTF; CDR3 DNA: TGTGCCAGCAGCTTGACGTTCCAGGGTCGAACTCGGGGCTACACCTTC
J gene: TRBJ2-3; V gene: TRBV20-1; D gene: .; clone size: .; CDR3 protein: CSAHRDLANTQYF; CDR3 DNA: TGCAGTGCACACCGGGACTTAGCAAATACGCAGTATTTT
J gene: TRBJ2-3; V gene: TRBV12-3/TRBV12-4; D gene: .; clone size: .; CDR3 protein: CASSCRAGTDTQYF; CDR3 DNA: TGTGCCAGCAGTTGCCGGGCGGGCACAGATACGCAGTATTTT
J gene: TRBJ2-4; V gene: TRBV6-5; D gene: TRBD2; clone size: few; CDR3 protein: CASSYVAGGKNIQYF; CDR3 DNA: TGTGCCAGCAGTTACGTTGCGGGAGGTAAAAACATTCAGTACTTC
J gene: TRBJ2-3; V gene: TRBV29-1; D gene: TRBD1; clone size: few; CDR3 protein: CSVGTATLNTDTQYF; CDR3 DNA: TGCAGCGTCGGGACAGCGACCCTTAACACAGATACGCAGTATTTT
J gene: TRBJ1-1; V gene: TRBV7-3; D gene: TRBD1; clone size: .; CDR3 protein: CASSLKAGGTEAFF; CDR3 DNA: TGTGCCAGCAGCTTAAAGGCAGGGGGCACTGAAGCTTTCTTT
J gene: TRBJ2-4; V gene: TRBV20-1; D gene: .; clone size: .; CDR3 protein: CSARTVGNIQYF; CDR3 DNA: TGCAGTGCTCGGACAGTCGGGAACATTCAGTACTTC
J gene: TRBJ2-7; V gene: TRBV4-3; D gene: .; clone size: .; CDR3 protein: CASSPRSGGEQYF; CDR3 DNA: TGCGCCAGCTCCCCGCGGTCCGGGGGCGAGCAGTACTTC
J gene: TRBJ2-5; V gene: TRBV18; D gene: TRBD1; clone size: .; CDR3 protein: CASSTQGYQETQYF; CDR3 DNA: TGTGCCAGCTCAACACAGGGGTACCAAGAGACCCAGTACTTC
J gene: TRBJ2-5; V gene: TRBV7-8; D gene: .; clone size: .; CDR3 protein: CASSPEQETQYF; CDR3 DNA: TGTGCCAGCTCCCCGGAGCAAGAGACCCAGTACTTC
J gene: TRBJ2-5; V gene: TRBV9; D gene: .; clone size: .; CDR3 protein: CASSVDGTPQETQYF; CDR3 DNA: TGTGCCAGCAGCGTAGACGGGACACCCCAAGAGACCCAGTACTTC
J gene: TRBJ2-7; V gene: TRBV28; D gene: .; clone size: .; CDR3 protein: CASQRGVEQYF; CDR3 DNA: TGTGCCAGCCAAAGGGGGGTCGAGCAGTACTTC
J gene: TRBJ2-5; V gene: TRBV12-3/TRBV12-4; D gene: TRBD2; clone size: few; CDR3 protein: CASTPPGLAGGRETQYF; CDR3 DNA: TGTGCCAGCACTCCCCCTGGACTAGCGGGGGGCAGGGAGACCCAGTACTTC
J gene: TRBJ1-3; V gene: TRBV20-1; D gene: .; clone size: .; CDR3 protein: CSASPGTGNTIYF; CDR3 DNA: TGCAGTGCTAGTCCGGGTACTGGAAACACCATATATTTT
J gene: TRBJ2-3; V gene: TRBV18; D gene: .; clone size: .; CDR3 protein: CASSPGSGYTDTQYF; CDR3 DNA: TGTGCCAGCTCACCAGGTAGCGGATACACAGATACGCAGTATTTT
J gene: TRBJ2-7; V gene: TRBV28; D gene: .; clone size: .; CDR3 protein: CASSVRPTTYEQYF; CDR3 DNA: TGTGCCAGCAGCGTAAGGCCTACGACCTACGAGCAGTACTTC
J gene: TRBJ2-4; V gene: TRBV29-1; D gene: .; clone size: few; CDR3 protein: CSVETSLGSSIQYF; CDR3 DNA: TGCAGCGTTGAAACCTCCCTGGGGAGTAGCATTCAGTACTTC
J gene: TRBJ2-3; V gene: TRBV7-2; D gene: .; clone size: .; CDR3 protein: CASSLGKGVDTQYF; CDR3 DNA: TGTGCCAGCAGCTTAGGCAAGGGAGTGGATACGCAGTATTTT
J gene: TRBJ2-5; V gene: TRBV5-1; D gene: TRBD1; clone size: many; CDR3 protein: CASSYQGAETQYF; CDR3 DNA: TGCGCCAGCAGCTATCAGGGGGCTGAGACCCAGTACTTC
J gene: TRBJ1-2; V gene: TRBV5-6; D gene: .; clone size: .; CDR3 protein: CASNPQGNRNYGHTF; CDR3 DNA: TGTGCCAGCAACCCCCAGGGGAACCGTAACTATGGCCACACCTTC
J gene: TRBJ2-7; V gene: TRBV6-5; D gene: TRBD1; clone size: .; CDR3 protein: CASRGSGTGSYEQYF; CDR3 DNA: TGTGCCAGCAGAGGATCCGGGACAGGCTCCTACGAGCAGTACTTC
J gene: TRBJ2-5; V gene: TRBV7-2; D gene: .; clone size: .; CDR3 protein: CAGSPGETQYF; CDR3 DNA: TGTGCCGGCAGCCCTGGAGAGACCCAGTACTTC
J gene: TRBJ2-7; V gene: TRBV6-2/TRBV6-3; D gene: TRBD2; clone size: many; CDR3 protein: CASSHPGGGTSYEQYF; CDR3 DNA: TGTGCCAGCAGTCATCCCGGGGGGGGGACGTCCTACGAGCAGTACTTC
J gene: TRBJ2-3; V gene: TRBV13; D gene: .; clone size: many; CDR3 protein: CASSRKLASDTQYF; CDR3 DNA: TGTGCCAGCAGCCGAAAATTGGCTTCAGATACGCAGTATTTT
J gene: TRBJ2-3; V gene: TRBV20-1; D gene: .; clone size: .; CDR3 protein: CSARTVDWIDTQYF; CDR3 DNA: TGCAGTGCGCGGACCGTGGACTGGATAGATACGCAGTATTTT
J gene: TRBJ2-6; V gene: TRBV20-1; D gene: .; clone size: few; CDR3 protein: CSARAFHGSGANVLTF; CDR3 DNA: TGCAGTGCTAGGGCTTTCCACGGCTCTGGGGCCAACGTCCTGACTTTC
J gene: TRBJ2-5; V gene: TRBV11-2; D gene: TRBD2; clone size: few; CDR3 protein: CASSAPGLAFQETQYF; CDR3 DNA: TGTGCCAGCAGCGCGCCGGGACTAGCGTTCCAAGAGACCCAGTACTTC
J gene: TRBJ2-3; V gene: TRBV28; D gene: .; clone size: few; CDR3 protein: CASSLIRMGSTQYF; CDR3 DNA: TGTGCCAGCAGTTTAATCCGGATGGGGAGTACGCAGTATTTT
J gene: TRBJ2-7; V gene: TRBV7-2; D gene: .; clone size: .; CDR3 protein: CASSPPWRREGYNEQYF; CDR3 DNA: TGTGCCAGCAGTCCTCCCTGGCGGCGGGAAGGTTACAATGAGCAGTACTTC
J gene: TRBJ2-7; V gene: TRBV9; D gene: TRBD2; clone size: .; CDR3 protein: CASRSQRGASYEQYF; CDR3 DNA: TGTGCCAGCAGGTCTCAGCGGGGGGCCTCCTACGAGCAGTACTTC
J gene: TRBJ2-5; V gene: TRBV13; D gene: .; clone size: many; CDR3 protein: CASTSPGETQYF; CDR3 DNA: TGTGCCAGCACCTCCCCCGGAGAGACCCAGTACTTC
J gene: TRBJ2-7; V gene: TRBV6-6; D gene: TRBD1; clone size: few; CDR3 protein: CASSGTGVYEQYF; CDR3 DNA: TGTGCCAGCAGTGGGACAGGGGTGTACGAGCAGTACTTC
J gene: TRBJ2-3; V gene: TRBV27; D gene: .; clone size: few; CDR3 protein: CASSFRKLGPAGSLAPSTDTQYF; CDR3 DNA: TGTGCCAGCAGTTTTCGCAAACTAGGACCTGCCGGGTCCCTAGCACCTAGCACAGATACGCAGTATTTT
J gene: TRBJ2-7; V gene: TRBV27; D gene: TRBD1; clone size: .; CDR3 protein: CASSSGTGYEQYF; CDR3 DNA: TGTGCCAGCAGTTCCGGGACAGGCTACGAGCAGTACTTC
J gene: TRBJ1-2; V gene: TRBV24-1; D gene: TRBD1; clone size: .; CDR3 protein: CATSDQGTGLGNYGYTF; CDR3 DNA: TGTGCCACCAGTGATCAGGGGACAGGGTTAGGTAACTATGGCTACACCTTC
J gene: TRBJ1-2; V gene: TRBV6-4; D gene: .; clone size: .; CDR3 protein: CASSDGVGRHGYTF; CDR3 DNA: TGTGCCAGCAGTGACGGAGTTGGCCGGCATGGCTACACCTTC
J gene: TRBJ1-1; V gene: TRBV10-1; D gene: .; clone size: .; CDR3 protein: CASSAGKNTEAFF; CDR3 DNA: TGCGCCAGCAGTGCCGGGAAGAACACTGAAGCTTTCTTT
J gene: TRBJ2-3; V gene: TRBV24-1; D gene: .; clone size: .; CDR3 protein: CATQGTNRTDTQYF; CDR3 DNA: TGTGCCACTCAGGGGACTAACCGCACAGATACGCAGTATTTT
J gene: TRBJ1-4; V gene: TRBV5-1; D gene: TRBD1; clone size: .; CDR3 protein: CASSPWGQGNNEKLFF; CDR3 DNA: TGCGCCAGCAGCCCCTGGGGACAGGGTAATAATGAAAAACTGTTTTTT
J gene: TRBJ2-4; V gene: TRBV9; D gene: .; clone size: .; CDR3 protein: CASSPYPSLPGNIQYF; CDR3 DNA: TGTGCCAGCAGCCCCTACCCCTCTCTACCTGGAAACATTCAGTACTTC
J gene: TRBJ2-5; V gene: TRBV6-1; D gene: TRBD2; clone size: many; CDR3 protein: CASRDGTSGRETQYF; CDR3 DNA: TGTGCCAGCAGGGACGGGACTAGCGGGCGAGAGACCCAGTACTTC
J gene: TRBJ2-3; V gene: TRBV20-1; D gene: TRBD1; clone size: .; CDR3 protein: CSAIGQGSTDTQYF; CDR3 DNA: TGCAGTGCCATAGGACAGGGGAGCACAGATACGCAGTATTTT
J gene: TRBJ2-1; V gene: TRBV7-8; D gene: .; clone size: .; CDR3 protein: CASSLLLGNEQFF; CDR3 DNA: TGTGCCAGCAGCTTACTACTAGGAAATGAGCAGTTCTTC
J gene: TRBJ1-1; V gene: TRBV20-1; D gene: .; clone size: few; CDR3 protein: CSARGRRKNTEAFF; CDR3 DNA: TGCAGTGCTAGAGGGCGGAGAAAAAACACTGAAGCTTTCTTT
J gene: TRBJ2-3; V gene: TRBV11-3; D gene: .; clone size: .; CDR3 protein: CASSNGGALSNTQYF; CDR3 DNA: TGTGCCAGCAGCAATGGGGGGGCTCTCTCGAATACGCAGTATTTT
J gene: TRBJ2-3; V gene: TRBV29-1; D gene: .; clone size: few; CDR3 protein: CSVETNGPDTQYF; CDR3 DNA: TGCAGCGTTGAAACAAATGGCCCAGATACGCAGTATTTT